The next 3 T cell receptor beta chains were all read from a single sample in a study of cytomegalovirus exposure and HLA in healthy donors. The PCR made use of 60 Vbeta and 13 Jbeta primers. The method was immunoSEQ multiplex PCR; TCRdb's version includes in-frame clones alone and lacks a portion of them. This sample has over 100,000 clones; roughly 74% occur once, and the top ten carry around 0.79%. Sequenced material: PBMCs. The receptors originated from a woman between 25 and 40 years old in good health and CMV-seronegative.

The CDR3 region has the DNA TGTGCCAGCAGTTACTCAATTCAGAAGGGGGAGGCTTTCTTT. The encoded protein is CASSYSIQKGEAFF. The chain recombines TRBV6-5 with TRBJ1-1; D might be TRBD1 (6 bases). With 0 bases removed from V and 11 bases from J, the gap between germline ends came to 16 bases. This CDR3 has 14 amino acids. CDR1 MNHEY and CDR2 SVGAGI come from the germline V gene.

The chain uses TRBV6-1 and TRBJ2-7, with 9 bases identical to TRBD2. V gave up 6 bases and J gave up 3 bases; unmatched junction bases: 6. The CDR3 is 14 residues long. The V gene's germline CDR1 is MNHNS and CDR2 SASEGT. DNA for the CDR3: TGTGCCAGCAGCTTAGCGGGAGCGAACTACGAGCAGTACTTC. Amino acids: CASSLAGANYEQYF.

J is TRBJ2-7 and V is TRBV5-1, with a tentative D call TRBD2 (6 bases). Germline values: CDR1 SGHRS, CDR2 YFSETQ. Trimming took 0 bases from V and 1 from J, leaving 8 bases between them. The CDR3 runs 14 residues. CDR3 DNA: TGCGCCAGCAGCTTGGAACTAGCATCCTACGAGCAGTACTTC. Protein product: CASSLELASYEQYF. The whole variable domain, filled in from reference TRBV5-1 and TRBJ2-7, reads KAGVTQTPRYLIKTRGQQVTLSCSPISGHRSVSWYQQTPGQGLQFLFEYFSETQRNKGNFPGRFSGRQFSNSRSEMNVSTLELGDSALYLCASSLELASYEQYFGPGTRLTVT.